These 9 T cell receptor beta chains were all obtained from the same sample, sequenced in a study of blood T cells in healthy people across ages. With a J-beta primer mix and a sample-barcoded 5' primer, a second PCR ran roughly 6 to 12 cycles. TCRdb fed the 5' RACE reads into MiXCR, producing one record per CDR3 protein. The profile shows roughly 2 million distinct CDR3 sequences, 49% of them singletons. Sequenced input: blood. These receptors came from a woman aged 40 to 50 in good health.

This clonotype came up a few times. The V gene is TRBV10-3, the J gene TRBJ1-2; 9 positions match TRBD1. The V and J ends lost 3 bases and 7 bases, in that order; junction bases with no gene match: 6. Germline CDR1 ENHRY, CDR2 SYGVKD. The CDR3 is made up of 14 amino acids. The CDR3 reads CAISETGTGFGYTF. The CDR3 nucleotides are TGTGCCATCAGTGAAACCGGGACAGGGTTTGGCTACACCTTC.

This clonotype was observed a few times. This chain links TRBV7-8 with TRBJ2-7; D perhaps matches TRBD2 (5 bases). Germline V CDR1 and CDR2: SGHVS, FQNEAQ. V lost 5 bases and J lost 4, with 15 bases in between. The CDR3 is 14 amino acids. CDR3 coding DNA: TGTGCCAGCAGCGCCCGGTCGGGATTTTACGAGCAGTACTTC. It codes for CASSARSGFYEQYF.

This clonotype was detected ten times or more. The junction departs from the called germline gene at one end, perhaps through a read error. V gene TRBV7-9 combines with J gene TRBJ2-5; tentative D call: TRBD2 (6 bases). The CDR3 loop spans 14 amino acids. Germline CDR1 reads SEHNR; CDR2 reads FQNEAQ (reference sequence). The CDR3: CASSLAEYQETQYF. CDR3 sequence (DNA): TGTGCCAGCAGTTTAGCGGAGTACCAAGAGACCCAGTACTTC.

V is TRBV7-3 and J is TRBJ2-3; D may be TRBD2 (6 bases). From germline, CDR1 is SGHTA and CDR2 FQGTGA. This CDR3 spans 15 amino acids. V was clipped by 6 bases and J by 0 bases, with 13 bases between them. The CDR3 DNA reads TGTGCCAGCAGGCAACCGGGACTGAGCACAGATACGCAGTATTTT. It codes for CASRQPGLSTDTQYF. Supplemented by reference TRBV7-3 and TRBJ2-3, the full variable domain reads GAGVSQTPSNKVTEKGKYVELRCDPISGHTALYWYRQSLGQGPEFLIYFQGTGAADDSGLPNDRFFAVRPEGSVSTLKIQRTERGDSAVYLCASRQPGLSTDTQYFGPGTRLTVL.

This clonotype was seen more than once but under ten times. CDR3 sequence: CASSPGQGRAGANVLTF. The CDR3 coding sequence is TGTGCCAGCAGCCCAGGACAGGGGAGGGCTGGGGCCAACGTCCTGACTTTC. The chain carries TRBV4-2 and TRBJ2-6; 9 nucleotides align to TRBD1. With 4 bases clipped from V and 2 bases from J, the junction kept 6 bases outside the gene matches. Germline V gives CDR1 LGHNA, CDR2 YNFKEQ. The CDR3 contains 17 residues.

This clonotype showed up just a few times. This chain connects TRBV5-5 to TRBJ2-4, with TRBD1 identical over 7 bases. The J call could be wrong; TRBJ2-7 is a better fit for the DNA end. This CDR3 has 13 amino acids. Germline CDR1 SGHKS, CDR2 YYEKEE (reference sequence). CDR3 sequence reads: CASFRTGSDEQYF. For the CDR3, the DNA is TGTGCCAGCTTCAGGACAGGATCCGACGAGCAGTACTTC.

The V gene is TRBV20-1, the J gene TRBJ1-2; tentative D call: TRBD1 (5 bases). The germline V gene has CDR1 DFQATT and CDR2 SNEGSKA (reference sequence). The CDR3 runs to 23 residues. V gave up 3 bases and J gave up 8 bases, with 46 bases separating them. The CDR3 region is CSASDPRSLIESGTASLSGGYTF. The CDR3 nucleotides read TGCAGTGCTAGTGACCCCAGATCCCTAATCGAATCCGGGACCGCAAGCTTATCGGGAGGCTACACCTTC.

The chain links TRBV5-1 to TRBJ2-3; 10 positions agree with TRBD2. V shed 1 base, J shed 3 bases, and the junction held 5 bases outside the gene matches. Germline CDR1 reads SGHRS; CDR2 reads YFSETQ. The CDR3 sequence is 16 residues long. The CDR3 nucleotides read TGCGCCAGCAGCTTGCCTCTAGCGGGGGCAACAGATACGCAGTATTTT. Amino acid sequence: CASSLPLAGATDTQYF.

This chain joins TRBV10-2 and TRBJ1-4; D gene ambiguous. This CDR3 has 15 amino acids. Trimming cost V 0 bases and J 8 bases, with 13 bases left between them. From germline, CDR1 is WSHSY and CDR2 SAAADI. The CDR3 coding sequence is TGCGCCAGCAGTGAGTCTGAACTGGACGGGGAAAAACTGTTTTTT. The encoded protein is CASSESELDGEKLFF.